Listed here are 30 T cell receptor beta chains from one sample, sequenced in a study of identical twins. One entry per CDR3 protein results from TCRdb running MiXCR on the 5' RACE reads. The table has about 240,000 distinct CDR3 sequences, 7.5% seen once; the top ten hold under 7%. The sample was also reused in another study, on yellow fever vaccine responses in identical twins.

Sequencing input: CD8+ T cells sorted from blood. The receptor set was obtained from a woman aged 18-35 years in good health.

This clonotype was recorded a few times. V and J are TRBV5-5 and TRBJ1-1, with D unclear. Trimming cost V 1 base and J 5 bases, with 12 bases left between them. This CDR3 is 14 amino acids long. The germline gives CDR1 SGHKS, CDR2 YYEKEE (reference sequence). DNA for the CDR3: TGTGCCAGCAGCTTGTGGGAGGTGAGGACTGAAGCTTTCTTT. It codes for CASSLWEVRTEAFF.

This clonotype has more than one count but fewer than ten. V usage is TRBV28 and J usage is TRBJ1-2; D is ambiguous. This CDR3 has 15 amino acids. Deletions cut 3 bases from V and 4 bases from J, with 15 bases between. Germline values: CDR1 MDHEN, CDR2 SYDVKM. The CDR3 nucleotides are TGTGCCAGCAGTTTTCAAGAGGAGTACCCCTATGGCTACACCTTC. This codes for CASSFQEEYPYGYTF.

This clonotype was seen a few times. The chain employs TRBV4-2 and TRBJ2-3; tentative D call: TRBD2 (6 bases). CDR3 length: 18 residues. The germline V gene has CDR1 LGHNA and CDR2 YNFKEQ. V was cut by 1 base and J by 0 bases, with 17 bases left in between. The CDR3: CASSQGGIYGTSTDTQYF. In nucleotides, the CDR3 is TGTGCCAGCAGCCAAGGGGGGATTTACGGGACTAGCACAGATACGCAGTATTTT.

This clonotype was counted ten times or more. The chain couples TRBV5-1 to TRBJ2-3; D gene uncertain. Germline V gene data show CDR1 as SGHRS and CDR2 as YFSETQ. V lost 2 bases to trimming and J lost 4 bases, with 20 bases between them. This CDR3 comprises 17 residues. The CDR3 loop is CASSFKVDSEEPDTQYF. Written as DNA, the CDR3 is TGCGCCAGCAGCTTCAAGGTCGATTCAGAGGAGCCAGATACGCAGTATTTT.

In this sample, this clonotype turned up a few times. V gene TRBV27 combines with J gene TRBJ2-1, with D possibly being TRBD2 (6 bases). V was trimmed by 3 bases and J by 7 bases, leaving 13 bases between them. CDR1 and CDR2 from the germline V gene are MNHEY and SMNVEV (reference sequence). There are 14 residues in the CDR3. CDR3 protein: CASSLGLALNEQFF. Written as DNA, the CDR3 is TGTGCCAGCAGTTTGGGGCTAGCGTTGAATGAGCAGTTCTTC.

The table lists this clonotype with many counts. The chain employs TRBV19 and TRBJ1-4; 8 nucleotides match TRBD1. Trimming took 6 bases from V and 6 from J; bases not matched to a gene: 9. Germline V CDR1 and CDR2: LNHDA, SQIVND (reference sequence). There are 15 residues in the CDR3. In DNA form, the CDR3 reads TGTGCCAGTAGCCTCAGGGGGCGCGTGGATGAAAAACTGTTTTTT. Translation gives CASSLRGRVDEKLFF.

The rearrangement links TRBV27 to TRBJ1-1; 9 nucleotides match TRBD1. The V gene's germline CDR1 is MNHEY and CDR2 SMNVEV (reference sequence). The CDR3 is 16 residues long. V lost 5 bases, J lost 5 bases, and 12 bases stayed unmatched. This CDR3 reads CASSPLMTGGRTEAFF. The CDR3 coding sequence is TGTGCCAGCAGTCCCCTTATGACAGGGGGAAGGACTGAAGCTTTCTTT.

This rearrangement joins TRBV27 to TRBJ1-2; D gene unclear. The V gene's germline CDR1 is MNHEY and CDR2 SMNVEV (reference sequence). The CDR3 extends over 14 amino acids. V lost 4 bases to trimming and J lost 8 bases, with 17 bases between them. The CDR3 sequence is CASSYQGGFYGYTF. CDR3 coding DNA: TGTGCCAGCAGTTATCAAGGCGGGTTCTACGGCTACACCTTC.

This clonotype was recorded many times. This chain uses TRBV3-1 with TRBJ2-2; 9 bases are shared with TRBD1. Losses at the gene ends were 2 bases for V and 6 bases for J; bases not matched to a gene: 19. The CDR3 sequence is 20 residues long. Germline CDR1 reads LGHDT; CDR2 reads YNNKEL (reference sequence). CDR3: CASSQFSANWDREISGELFF. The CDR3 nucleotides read TGTGCCAGCAGCCAATTTTCAGCCAACTGGGACAGGGAAATTTCCGGGGAGCTGTTTTTT.

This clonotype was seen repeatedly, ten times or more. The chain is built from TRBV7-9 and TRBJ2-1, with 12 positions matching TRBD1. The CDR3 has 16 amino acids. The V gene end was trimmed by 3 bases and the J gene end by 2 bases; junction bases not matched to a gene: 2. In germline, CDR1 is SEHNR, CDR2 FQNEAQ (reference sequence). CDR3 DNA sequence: TGTGCCAGCAGCTTGGGGACAGGGGGCCCCTACAATGAGCAGTTCTTC. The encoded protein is CASSLGTGGPYNEQFF.

In DNA form, the CDR3 reads TGTGCCAGCAGCCAAAGCCTGAGCTCCTACGAGCAGTACGTC. Its protein is CASSQSLSSYEQYV. The chain is built from TRBV3-1 and TRBJ2-7; D not certain. The germline gives CDR1 LGHDT, CDR2 YNNKEL (reference sequence). V was pared by 2 bases and J by 0 bases, with 8 bases between. The CDR3 has 14 amino acids.

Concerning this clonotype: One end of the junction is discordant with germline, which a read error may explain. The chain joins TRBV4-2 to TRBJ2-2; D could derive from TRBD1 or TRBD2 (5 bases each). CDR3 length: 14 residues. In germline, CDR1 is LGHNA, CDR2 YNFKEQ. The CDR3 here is CARSPGTGGGELFF. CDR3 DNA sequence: TGTGCCAGGAGCCCTGGGACGGGCGGCGGGGAGCTGTTTTTT.

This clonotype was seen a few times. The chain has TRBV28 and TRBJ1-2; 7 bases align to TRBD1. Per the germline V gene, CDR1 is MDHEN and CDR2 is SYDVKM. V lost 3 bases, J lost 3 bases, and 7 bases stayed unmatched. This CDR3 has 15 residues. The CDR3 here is CASSLGQGEYYGYTF. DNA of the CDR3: TGTGCCAGCAGTTTGGGCCAGGGGGAGTACTATGGCTACACCTTC.

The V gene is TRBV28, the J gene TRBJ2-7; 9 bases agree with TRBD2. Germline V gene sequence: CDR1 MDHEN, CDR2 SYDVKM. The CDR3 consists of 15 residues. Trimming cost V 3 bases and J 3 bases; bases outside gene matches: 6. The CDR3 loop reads CASSLGRGGRYEQYV. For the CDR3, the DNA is TGTGCCAGCAGTTTGGGGCGGGGGGGCCGCTACGAGCAGTACGTC.

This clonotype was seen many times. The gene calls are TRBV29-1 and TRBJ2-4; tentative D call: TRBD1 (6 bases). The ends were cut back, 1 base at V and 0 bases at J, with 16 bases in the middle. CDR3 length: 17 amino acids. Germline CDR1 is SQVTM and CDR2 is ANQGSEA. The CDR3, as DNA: TGCAGCGTTGAAGCCCCGAAGACAGGACAAGCCAAAAACATTCAGTACTTC. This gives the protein CSVEAPKTGQAKNIQYF.

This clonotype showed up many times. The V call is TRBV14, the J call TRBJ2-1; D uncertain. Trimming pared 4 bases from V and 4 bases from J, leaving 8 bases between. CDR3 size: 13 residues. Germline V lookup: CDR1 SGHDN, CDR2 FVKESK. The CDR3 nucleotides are TGTGCCAGCAGCCCCGACACTTACAATGAGCAGTTCTTC. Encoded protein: CASSPDTYNEQFF.

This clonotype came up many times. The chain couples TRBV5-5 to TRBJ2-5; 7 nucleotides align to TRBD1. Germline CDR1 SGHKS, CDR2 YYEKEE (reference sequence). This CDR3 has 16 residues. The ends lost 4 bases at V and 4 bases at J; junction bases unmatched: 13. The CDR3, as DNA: TGTGCCAGCAGCCAAACAAAGACAGGGCCGGGAGAGACCCAGTACTTC. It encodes CASSQTKTGPGETQYF.

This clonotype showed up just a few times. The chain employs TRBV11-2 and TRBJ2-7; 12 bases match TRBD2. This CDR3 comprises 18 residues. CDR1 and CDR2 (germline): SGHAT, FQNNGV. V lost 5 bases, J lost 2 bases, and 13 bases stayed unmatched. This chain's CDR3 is CASSTPGSPSGRAYEQYF. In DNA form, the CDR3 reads TGTGCCAGCAGCACCCCCGGGTCCCCTAGCGGGAGGGCCTACGAGCAGTACTTC.

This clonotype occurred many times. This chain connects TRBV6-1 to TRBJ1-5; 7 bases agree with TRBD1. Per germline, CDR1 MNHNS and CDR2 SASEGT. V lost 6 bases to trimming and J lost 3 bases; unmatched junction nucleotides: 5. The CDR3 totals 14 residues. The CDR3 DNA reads TGTGCCAGCAGAGGGGACAGTACCAATCAGCCCCAGCATTTT. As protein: CASRGDSTNQPQHF.

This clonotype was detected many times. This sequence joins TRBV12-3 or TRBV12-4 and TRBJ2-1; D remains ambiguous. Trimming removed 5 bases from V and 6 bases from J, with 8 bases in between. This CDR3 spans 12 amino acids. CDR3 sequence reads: CASSPFSNEQFF. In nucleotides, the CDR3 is TGTGCCAGCAGTCCATTTAGCAATGAGCAGTTCTTC.

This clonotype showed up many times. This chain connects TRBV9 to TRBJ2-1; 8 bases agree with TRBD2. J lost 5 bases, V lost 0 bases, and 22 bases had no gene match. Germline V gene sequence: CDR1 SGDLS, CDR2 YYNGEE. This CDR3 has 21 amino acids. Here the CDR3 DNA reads TGTGCCAGCAGCGTAGGAGCGACAAGGTACCTACGAATAGCGGGACACAATGAGCAGTTCTTC. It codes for CASSVGATRYLRIAGHNEQFF.

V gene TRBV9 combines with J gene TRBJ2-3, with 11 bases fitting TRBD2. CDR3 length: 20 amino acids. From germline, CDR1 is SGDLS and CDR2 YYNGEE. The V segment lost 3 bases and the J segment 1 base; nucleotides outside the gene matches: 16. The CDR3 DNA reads TGTGCCAGCAGCGCCTACCTCGGGACTAGCGGAACTGGGGGCACAGATACGCAGTATTTT. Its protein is CASSAYLGTSGTGGTDTQYF.

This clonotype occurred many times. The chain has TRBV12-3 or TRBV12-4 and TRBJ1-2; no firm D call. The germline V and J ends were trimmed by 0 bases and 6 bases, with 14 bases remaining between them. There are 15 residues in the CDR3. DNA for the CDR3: TGTGCCAGCAGTTTAGCGCTAGGGATCTATGATGGCTACACCTTC. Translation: CASSLALGIYDGYTF.

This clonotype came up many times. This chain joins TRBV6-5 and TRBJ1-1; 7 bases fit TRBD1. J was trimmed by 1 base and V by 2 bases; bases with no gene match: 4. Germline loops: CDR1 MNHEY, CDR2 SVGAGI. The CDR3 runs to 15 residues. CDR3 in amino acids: CASSYAGQRNTEAFF. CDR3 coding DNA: TGTGCCAGCAGTTACGCGGGACAGAGGAACACTGAAGCTTTCTTT.

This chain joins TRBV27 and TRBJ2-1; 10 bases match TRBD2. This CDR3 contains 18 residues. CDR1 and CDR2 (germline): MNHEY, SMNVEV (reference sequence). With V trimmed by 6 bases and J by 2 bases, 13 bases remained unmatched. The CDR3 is CASSRGTLAGRPYNEQFF. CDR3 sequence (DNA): TGTGCCAGCAGCCGGGGGACACTAGCGGGGCGTCCCTACAATGAGCAGTTCTTC.

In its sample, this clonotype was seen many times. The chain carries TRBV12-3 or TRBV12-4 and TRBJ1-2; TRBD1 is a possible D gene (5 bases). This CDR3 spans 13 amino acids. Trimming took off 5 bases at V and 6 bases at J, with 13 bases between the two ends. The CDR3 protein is CASSPSRVDGYTF. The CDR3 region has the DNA TGTGCCAGCAGTCCCTCCAGGGTCGATGGCTACACCTTC.

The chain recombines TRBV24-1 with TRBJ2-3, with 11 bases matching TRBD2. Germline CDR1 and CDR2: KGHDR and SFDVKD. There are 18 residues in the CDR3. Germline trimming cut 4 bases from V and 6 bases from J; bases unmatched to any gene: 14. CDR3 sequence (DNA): TGTGCCACCAGTGACCCGGGGATTACTAGCGGGAGCAGGGATACGCAGTATTTT. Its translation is CATSDPGITSGSRDTQYF.

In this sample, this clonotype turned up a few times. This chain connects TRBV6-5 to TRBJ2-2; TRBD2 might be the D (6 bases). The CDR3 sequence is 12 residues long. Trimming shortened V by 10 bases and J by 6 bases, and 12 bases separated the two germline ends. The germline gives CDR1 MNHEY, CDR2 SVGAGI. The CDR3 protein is CATAGWAGELFF. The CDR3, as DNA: TGTGCCACCGCGGGGTGGGCCGGGGAGCTGTTTTTT.

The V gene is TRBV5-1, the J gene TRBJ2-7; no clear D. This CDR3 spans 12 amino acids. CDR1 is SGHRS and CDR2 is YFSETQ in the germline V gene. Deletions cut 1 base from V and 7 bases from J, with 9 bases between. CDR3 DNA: TGCGCCAGCAGCTTGACCCTGGGAGAGCAGTACTTC. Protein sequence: CASSLTLGEQYF. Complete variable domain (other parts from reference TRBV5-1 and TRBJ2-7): KAGVTQTPRYLIKTRGQQVTLSCSPISGHRSVSWYQQTPGQGLQFLFEYFSETQRNKGNFPGRFSGRQFSNSRSEMNVSTLELGDSALYLCASSLTLGEQYFGPGTRLTVT.

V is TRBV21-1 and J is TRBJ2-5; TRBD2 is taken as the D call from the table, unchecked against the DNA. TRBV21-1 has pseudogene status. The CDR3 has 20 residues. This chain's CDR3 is CASSKVPEVLRLAGGETQYF. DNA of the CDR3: TGTGCCAGCAGCAAAGTCCCCGAGGTACTGAGACTAGCGGGTGGGGAGACCCAGTACTTC.